The 25 T cell receptor beta chains presented below share a single source sample, sequenced in a study of blood T cells in healthy people across ages. A second PCR, run for about 6 to 11 cycles, used a sample-barcoded 5' primer plus a J-beta primer mix. Using its own MiXCR run on the 5' RACE reads, TCRdb lists one record per CDR3 protein. The table shows just over 800,000 distinct CDR3 sequences, with 55% to 65% occurring only once. The sample comprised blood. The origin of the receptors is a man aged 25-45 years in good health.

The sample holds one count of this clonotype. V usage is TRBV7-8 and J usage is TRBJ2-3; 7 nucleotides match TRBD2. Germline V gene sequence: CDR1 SGHVS, CDR2 FQNEAQ. The V gene end was trimmed by 1 base and the J gene end by 5 bases; junction bases not matched to a gene: 3. The CDR3 loop spans 14 amino acids. The CDR3 nucleotides are TGTGCCAGCAGCTTAGTACTAGCGATAGATACGCAGTATTTT. This encodes CASSLVLAIDTQYF.

The chain couples TRBV6-6 to TRBJ1-2, with TRBD1 matching 9 bases. V lost 7 bases to trimming and J lost 4 bases; unmatched junction nucleotides: 10. CDR3 length: 15 amino acids. Germline CDR1 and CDR2: MNHNY and SVGAGI (reference sequence). The CDR3 bases are TGTGCCAGCAAGGATCCAACAGGGGGCATCTATGGCTACACCTTC. It specifies CASKDPTGGIYGYTF.

The chain employs TRBV6-2 or TRBV6-3 and TRBJ2-7; no reliable D call. With the DNA end fitting TRBJ2-5 better, the J assignment may be wrong. The CDR3 extends over 12 amino acids. From germline, CDR1 is MNHEY and CDR2 SVGEGT. The DNA for the CDR3 is TGTGCCAGCACCAACGTAGGAGAGACCCAGTACTTC. Amino acid sequence: CASTNVGETQYF.

The chain carries TRBV7-9 and TRBJ2-1; 7 nucleotides match TRBD1. This CDR3 spans 15 amino acids. The V gene end was trimmed by 4 bases and the J gene end by 6 bases; junction bases not matched to a gene: 9. Per germline, CDR1 SEHNR and CDR2 FQNEAQ (reference sequence). CDR3 sequence (DNA): TGTGCCAGCAGCTCTTTAGGGGGCTACAGCAATGAGCAGTTCTTC. It encodes CASSSLGGYSNEQFF. Supplemented by reference TRBV7-9 and TRBJ2-1, the full variable domain reads DTGVSQNPRHKITKRGQNVTFRCDPISEHNRLYWYRQTLGQGPEFLTYFQNEAQLEKSRLLSDRFSAERPKGSFSTLEIQRTEQGDSAMYLCASSSLGGYSNEQFFGPGTRLTVL.

This chain joins TRBV25-1 and TRBJ1-6; 12 positions agree with TRBD1. Trimming removed 3 bases from V and 0 bases from J; junction bases left unmatched: 9. Germline lookup yields CDR1 MGHDK and CDR2 SYGVNS. The CDR3 is 20 amino acids. The CDR3 sequence is CASSDHGTGGGSSYNSPLHF. DNA for the CDR3: TGTGCCAGCAGTGACCACGGGACAGGGGGCGGGAGCTCCTATAATTCACCCCTCCACTTT.

The chain recombines TRBV9 with TRBJ1-2, with D possibly TRBD1 on 5 matching bases. Trimming left V 0 bases short and J 4 bases short, with 10 bases between. Germline CDR1 reads SGDLS; CDR2 reads YYNGEE. CDR3 length equals 14 residues. This chain's CDR3 is CASSVAGLTYGYTF. The CDR3 region has the DNA TGTGCCAGCAGCGTAGCGGGACTGACCTATGGCTACACCTTC.

The chain has TRBV2 and TRBJ2-1, with TRBD2 identical over 8 bases. The length of the CDR3 is 16 residues. CDR1 SNHLY and CDR2 FYNNEI come from the germline V gene. Trimming took 6 bases from V and 0 from J; bases not matched to a gene: 7. The CDR3 loop reads CASRSGTRPSYNEQFF. CDR3 sequence (DNA): TGTGCCAGCAGATCCGGGACTAGACCCTCCTACAATGAGCAGTTCTTC.

The chain employs TRBV29-1 and TRBJ2-7, with D perhaps TRBD2 (6 bases). The CDR3 extends over 11 amino acids. V was pared by 4 bases and J by 7 bases, with 11 bases between. Germline CDR1 and CDR2: SQVTM and ANQGSEA. This chain's CDR3 is CSVGVGGEQYF. The CDR3 DNA is TGCAGCGTTGGGGTCGGAGGGGAGCAGTACTTC.

The V gene is TRBV29-1, the J gene TRBJ1-5; D call uncertain. V lost 5 bases, J lost 5 bases, and 10 bases lay in between. The CDR3 is 12 amino acids. The germline gives CDR1 SQVTM, CDR2 ANQGSEA. The CDR3 DNA is TGCAGCGTTAGGGAGGGTGATCAGCCCCAGCATTTT. Protein sequence: CSVREGDQPQHF.

The chain is built from TRBV5-6 and TRBJ2-4, with 9 bases lining up with TRBD1. The end of the DNA is better explained by TRBJ2-7, so the J call may be wrong. This CDR3 spans 14 amino acids. Germline CDR1 SGHDT, CDR2 YYEEEE. The CDR3 nucleotides read TGTGCCAGCAGCTGGACAGGGGTCCCCTACGAGCAGTACTTC. This codes for CASSWTGVPYEQYF.

This rearrangement joins TRBV15 to TRBJ1-2, with 7 bases lining up with TRBD1. The CDR3 sequence is 16 residues long. Trimming took 1 base from V and 5 from J; bases not matched to a gene: 10. The germline V gene has CDR1 LNHNV and CDR2 YYDKDF (reference sequence). The CDR3 coding sequence is TGTGCCACCAGCAGAGGAGAACAGGGGACTGGATATGGCTACACCTTC. Translating gives CATSRGEQGTGYGYTF.

V usage is TRBV6-2 or TRBV6-3 and J usage is TRBJ2-7, with 7 bases lining up with TRBD2. After removal of 7 bases from V and 2 bases from J, the junction contained 5 bases not matched to a gene. Germline-derived CDR1 and CDR2 are MNHEY and SVGEGT. The CDR3 loop spans 13 amino acids. In nucleotides, the CDR3 is TGTGCCAGCAATTTCCGGGAGGCCTACGAGCAGTACTTC. Translated, it gives CASNFREAYEQYF.

This clonotype was seen more than once but under ten times. V is TRBV20-1 and J is TRBJ2-7; 10 bases agree with TRBD1. This CDR3 has 15 amino acids. The J segment lost 1 base and the V segment lost 3 bases, leaving 6 bases of the junction unmatched. CDR1 and CDR2 (germline): DFQATT, SNEGSKA (reference sequence). The CDR3 DNA follows: TGCAGTGCTAGTGACCGGGACAGGGGTTCCTACGAGCAGTACTTC. Protein product: CSASDRDRGSYEQYF.

To note about this clonotype: A much larger clone differs by one base, so this may be a read error. The rearrangement uses TRBV6-5 and TRBJ1-6; D is perhaps TRBD1 (5 bases). The V and J ends lost 1 base and 4 bases respectively, with 23 bases between them. This CDR3 is 20 amino acids long. CDR1 and CDR2 (germline): MNHEY, SVGAGI. This CDR3 reads CASSYYRYETGSVYNSPLHF. The CDR3 DNA reads TGTGCCAGCAGTTACTATCGCTACGAAACAGGTTCTGTGTATAATTCACCCCTCCACTTT.

The chain uses TRBV2 and TRBJ2-5; a possible D gene is TRBD1 (5 bases). The better agreement between TRBJ2-7 and the DNA end casts doubt on the J call. The CDR3 totals 16 residues. Germline V gives CDR1 SNHLY, CDR2 FYNNEI. The CDR3 coding sequence is TGTGCCAGCAGCGACGGCCACAGGACATACCCCTACGAGCAGTACTTC. This sequence encodes CASSDGHRTYPYEQYF.

The chain carries TRBV6-2 or TRBV6-3 and TRBJ2-3; D call uncertain. Trimming took 5 bases from V and 0 from J, leaving 12 bases between them. Germline CDR1 is MNHEY and CDR2 is SVGEGT. The CDR3 runs to 15 residues. The CDR3 sequence is CASSTTSPSTDTQYF. The DNA for the CDR3 is TGTGCCAGCAGTACGACAAGCCCTAGCACAGATACGCAGTATTTT.

The genes are TRBV29-1 and TRBJ2-3; TRBD2 agrees at 8 bases. The length of the CDR3 is 15 residues. Germline CDR1 reads SQVTM; CDR2 reads ANQGSEA. Trimming took 5 bases from V and 2 from J; bases not matched to a gene: 9. The CDR3 bases are TGCAGCGTTACTCCTACGGGGGGGAACACAGATACGCAGTATTTT. It translates to CSVTPTGGNTDTQYF.

The rearrangement uses TRBV18 and TRBJ2-4, with a tentative D call TRBD1 (5 bases). Germline CDR1 reads KGHSH; CDR2 reads LQKENI. V was shortened by 11 bases and J by 4 bases, with 21 bases between the two germline ends. This CDR3 has 15 amino acids. The CDR3 sequence: CAGPITGARKNIQYF. The DNA of the CDR3 is TGTGCCGGGCCCATCACAGGAGCCCGAAAAAACATTCAGTACTTC.

The V gene is TRBV9, the J gene TRBJ2-7; unclear D gene. Trimming left V 0 bases short and J 0 bases short, with 7 bases between. The CDR3 is 14 amino acids. The V gene's germline CDR1 is SGDLS and CDR2 YYNGEE. The CDR3 nucleotides read TGTGCCAGCAGCGTAGATGTCAACTCCTACGAGCAGTACTTC. Translating it yields CASSVDVNSYEQYF.

The chain has TRBV27 and TRBJ2-1; D tentatively fits TRBD1 or TRBD2 (6 bases each). CDR3 size: 15 residues. Looked up from germline, CDR1 is MNHEY and CDR2 is SMNVEV (reference sequence). Deletions cut 2 bases from V and 10 bases from J, with 18 bases between. The CDR3 here is CASSLNRGPAQEQFF. The CDR3 DNA sequence: TGTGCCAGCAGTTTAAATCGGGGGCCGGCTCAGGAGCAGTTCTTC.

V is TRBV20-1 and J is TRBJ2-1; a possible D gene is TRBD2 (6 bases). The CDR3 totals 14 residues. From germline, CDR1 is DFQATT and CDR2 SNEGSKA (reference sequence). Trimming took off 4 bases at V and 4 bases at J, with 14 bases between the two ends. CDR3 residues: CSAKVRGPYNEQFF. As DNA, the CDR3 is TGCAGTGCTAAGGTGCGGGGACCGTACAATGAGCAGTTCTTC.

Written as DNA, the CDR3 is TGTGCCAGCAGTCCGGGGGACAGGGTGATCATTCAGTACTTC. This translates into CASSPGDRVIIQYF. The rearrangement links TRBV6-1 to TRBJ2-4, with 9 bases identical to TRBD1. The CDR3 is 14 amino acids. Trimming took 5 bases from V and 9 from J; bases not matched to a gene: 8. Germline V gene sequence: CDR1 MNHNS, CDR2 SASEGT.

V usage is TRBV6-5 and J usage is TRBJ2-6; unclear D gene. Germline V gene sequence: CDR1 MNHEY, CDR2 SVGAGI. V shed 2 bases and J shed 2 bases, with 19 bases lying between them. This CDR3 is built from 19 residues. The CDR3 DNA reads TGTGCCAGCAGTTACGGCTTTCAGTCTGCCGACGCTGGGGCCAACGTCCTGACTTTC. Amino acids: CASSYGFQSADAGANVLTF.

This clonotype came up once. Relative to the germline gene, one junction end is altered; a read error may explain this. The V call is TRBV7-7, the J call TRBJ2-5; 9 nucleotides agree with TRBD2. This CDR3 is 18 amino acids long. Germline lookup yields CDR1 SSHAT and CDR2 FNYEAQ (reference sequence). The CDR3 DNA follows: TGTGCTAGCAGCCCAAGGGCTAGCGGGGAGGGGTACCAAGAGACCCAGTACTTC. This gives the protein CASSPRASGEGYQETQYF.

Concerning this clonotype: One end of the junction varies from germline; a read error may be responsible. V is TRBV4-1 and J is TRBJ2-7; no clear D gene. Per germline, CDR1 MGHRA and CDR2 YSYEKL. This CDR3 is 13 amino acids long. The CDR3 sequence is CASSPPGGYEQYF. CDR3 nucleotide sequence: TGTGCCAGCTCACCACCGGGCGGTTACGAGCAGTACTTC.